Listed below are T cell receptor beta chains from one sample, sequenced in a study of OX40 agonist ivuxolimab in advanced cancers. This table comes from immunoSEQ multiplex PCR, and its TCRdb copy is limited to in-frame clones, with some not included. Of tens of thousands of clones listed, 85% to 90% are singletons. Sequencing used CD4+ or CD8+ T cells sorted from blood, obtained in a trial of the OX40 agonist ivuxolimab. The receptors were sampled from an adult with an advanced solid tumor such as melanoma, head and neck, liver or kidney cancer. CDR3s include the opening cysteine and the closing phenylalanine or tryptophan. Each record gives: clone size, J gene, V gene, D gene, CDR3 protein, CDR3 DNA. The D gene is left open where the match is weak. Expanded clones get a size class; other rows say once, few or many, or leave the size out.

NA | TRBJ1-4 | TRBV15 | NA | CATSRTDINEKLFF | TGTGCCACCAGCAGGACAGATATTAATGAAAAACTGTTTTTT
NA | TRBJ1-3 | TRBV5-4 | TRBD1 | CASSQQGNGNTIYF | TGTGCCAGCAGCCAACAGGGGAATGGAAACACCATATATTTT
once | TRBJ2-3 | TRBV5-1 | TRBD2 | CASSYRGGGATDTQYF | TGCGCCAGCAGCTATCGTGGCGGGGGAGCCACAGATACGCAGTATTTT
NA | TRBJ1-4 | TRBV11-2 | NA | CASSLDREAVLNEKLFF | TGTGCCAGCAGCTTAGACAGGGAGGCGGTACTCAATGAAAAACTGTTTTTT
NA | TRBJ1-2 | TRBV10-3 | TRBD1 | CAISPDRENYGYTF | TGTGCCATCAGTCCTGACAGGGAAAACTATGGCTACACCTTC
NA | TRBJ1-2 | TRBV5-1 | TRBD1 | CASSPDRVGGYTF | TGCGCCAGCAGCCCGGACAGGGTTGGTGGCTACACCTTC
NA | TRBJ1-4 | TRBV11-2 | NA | CASSSVTAGDLEKLFF | TGTGCCAGCAGCTCCGTTACAGCAGGGGATTTGGAAAAACTGTTTTTT
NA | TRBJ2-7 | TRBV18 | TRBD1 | CASSPQQGAEQYF | TGTGCCAGCTCACCACAGCAGGGGGCCGAGCAGTACTTC
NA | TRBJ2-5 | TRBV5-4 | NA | CASASTRGQETQYF | TGTGCCAGCGCGAGCACAAGGGGCCAAGAGACCCAGTACTTC
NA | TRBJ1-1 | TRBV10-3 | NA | CAINNGIGAGTEAFF | TGTGCCATCAACAACGGGATCGGGGCTGGCACTGAAGCTTTCTTT
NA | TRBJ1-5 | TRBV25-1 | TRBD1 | CASSGVQGVNNQPQHF | TGTGCCAGCAGTGGCGTCCAGGGGGTAAACAATCAGCCCCAGCATTTT
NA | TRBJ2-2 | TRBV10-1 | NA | CATSRGNTGELFF | TGCGCCACCTCTCGGGGGAACACCGGGGAGCTGTTTTTT
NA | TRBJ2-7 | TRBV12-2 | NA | CASRCGTAKTFYEQYF | TGTGCAAGTCGATGCGGGACAGCCAAGACCTTCTACGAGCAGTACTTC
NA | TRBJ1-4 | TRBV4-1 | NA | CASSQQDSFNEKLFF | TGCGCCAGCAGCCAACAGGACAGCTTTAATGAAAAACTGTTTTTT
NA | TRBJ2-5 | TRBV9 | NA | CASSVGAGVEETQYF | TGTGCCAGCAGCGTAGGGGCAGGGGTGGAAGAGACCCAGTACTTC
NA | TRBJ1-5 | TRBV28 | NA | CASSLLHRQGNQPQHF | TGTGCCAGCAGTTTACTTCACCGGCAGGGTAATCAGCCCCAGCATTTT
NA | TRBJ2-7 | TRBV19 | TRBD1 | CASRGTGKNEQYF | TGTGCCAGTAGGGGGACAGGGAAGAACGAGCAGTACTTC
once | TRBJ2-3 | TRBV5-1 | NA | CASSLGVSDTDTQYF | TGCGCCAGCAGCTTGGGGGTGTCCGACACAGATACGCAGTATTTT
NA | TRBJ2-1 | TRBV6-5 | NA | CASSSPLPVNEQFF | TGTGCCAGCAGTTCCCCGCTTCCGGTCAATGAGCAGTTCTTC
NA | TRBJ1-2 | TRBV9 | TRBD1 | CASSPREGGGYGYTF | TGTGCCAGCAGCCCCCGAGAAGGGGGCGGCTATGGCTACACCTTC
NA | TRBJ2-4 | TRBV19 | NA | CASISDKYIQYF | TGTGCCAGTATTTCGGACAAGTACATTCAGTACTTC
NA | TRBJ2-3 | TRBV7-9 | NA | CASSLGLDTQYF | TGTGCCAGCAGCTTAGGGTTGGATACGCAGTATTTT
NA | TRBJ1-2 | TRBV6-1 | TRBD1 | CASRVTGGGGYTF | TGTGCCAGCAGGGTAACAGGGGGCGGTGGCTACACCTTC
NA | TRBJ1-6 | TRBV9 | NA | CASSVEIDSSYNSPLHF | TGTGCCAGCAGCGTAGAAATAGATAGCTCCTATAATTCACCCCTCCACTTT
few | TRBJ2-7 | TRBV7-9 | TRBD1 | CASSLEQGVYEQYF | TGTGCCAGCAGCTTAGAACAGGGGGTCTACGAGCAGTACTTC
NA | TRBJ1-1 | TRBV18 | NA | CASSPLADPLNTEAFF | TGTGCCAGCTCACCCCTCGCGGACCCTTTGAACACTGAAGCTTTCTTT
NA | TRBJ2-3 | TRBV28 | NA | CASSLRRTTDTQYF | TGTGCCAGCAGTTTGCGGAGAACCACAGATACGCAGTATTTT
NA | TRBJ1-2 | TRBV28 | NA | CASSLRAPGGYTF | TGTGCCAGCAGTTTAAGGGCCCCGGGGGGCTACACCTTC
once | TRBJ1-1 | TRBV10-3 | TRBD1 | CAISPQGETEAFF | TGTGCCATCAGCCCACAGGGGGAGACTGAAGCTTTCTTT
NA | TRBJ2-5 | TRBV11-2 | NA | CASSPGTPQETQYF | TGTGCCAGCAGCCCTGGGACTCCGCAAGAGACCCAGTACTTC
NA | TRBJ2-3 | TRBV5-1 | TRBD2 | CASTKGLAGGSTDTQYF | TGCGCCAGCACCAAAGGACTAGCGGGGGGGAGCACAGATACGCAGTATTTT
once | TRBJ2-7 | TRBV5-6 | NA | CASSWARGREQYF | TGTGCCAGCAGCTGGGCCCGGGGGCGAGAGCAGTACTTC
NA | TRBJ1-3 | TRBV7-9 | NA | CASSLQGSGNTIYF | TGTGCCAGCAGCTTACAGGGCTCTGGAAACACCATATATTTT
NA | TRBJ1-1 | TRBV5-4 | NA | CASSSQANEAFF | TGTGCCAGCAGCTCTCAGGCGAATGAAGCTTTCTTT
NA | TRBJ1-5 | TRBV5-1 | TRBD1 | CASSLTGEGNQPQHF | TGCGCCAGCAGCTTGACAGGGGAGGGCAATCAGCCCCAGCATTTT
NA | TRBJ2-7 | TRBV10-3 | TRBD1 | CAIRASGTGAYEQYF | TGTGCCATCAGGGCTTCCGGGACAGGGGCCTACGAGCAGTACTTC
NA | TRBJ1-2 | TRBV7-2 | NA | CASSLGGLPSYGYTF | TGTGCCAGCAGCTTGGGGGGACTGCCCTCCTATGGCTACACCTTC
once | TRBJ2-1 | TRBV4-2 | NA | CASSQEGLLYNEQFF | TGTGCCAGCAGCCAAGAAGGACTACTCTACAATGAGCAGTTCTTC